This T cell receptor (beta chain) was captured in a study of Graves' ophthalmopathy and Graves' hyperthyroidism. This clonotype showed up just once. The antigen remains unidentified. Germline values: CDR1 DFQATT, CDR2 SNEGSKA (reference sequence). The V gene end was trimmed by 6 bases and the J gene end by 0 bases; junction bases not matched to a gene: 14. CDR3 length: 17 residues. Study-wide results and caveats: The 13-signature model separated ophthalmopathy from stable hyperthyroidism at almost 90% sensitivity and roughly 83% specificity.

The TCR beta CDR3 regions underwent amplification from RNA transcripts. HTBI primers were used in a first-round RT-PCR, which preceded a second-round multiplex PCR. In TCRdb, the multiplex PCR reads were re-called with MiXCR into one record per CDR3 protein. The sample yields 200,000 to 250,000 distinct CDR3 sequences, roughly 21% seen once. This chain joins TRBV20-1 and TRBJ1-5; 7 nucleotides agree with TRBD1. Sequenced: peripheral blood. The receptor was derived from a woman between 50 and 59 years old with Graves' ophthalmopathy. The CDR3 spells CSARTRQGSNSNQPQHF. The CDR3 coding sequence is TGCAGTGCCCGAACAAGACAGGGCTCCAATAGCAATCAGCCCCAGCATTTT.